This record looks at one T cell receptor (beta chain) sequence and its context. This specimen comes from a study of cytomegalovirus exposure and HLA in healthy donors. PCR primers comprised 60 Vbeta and 13 Jbeta primers. Sequencing was performed with immunoSEQ multiplex PCR; in TCRdb, only in-frame clones are kept and a portion is missing. The sample has 150,000 or so clones, more than 70% seen once; the top ten hold approximately 5.6%. The CDR3 extends over 14 amino acids. CDR1 is MDHEN, CDR2 SYDVKM, per germline. Trimming pared 5 bases from V and 4 bases from J, leaving 13 bases between. The chain uses TRBV28 and TRBJ2-3; D not resolved. The sequence came from a woman aged 40-49 years in good health and CMV-seropositive. Sequencing input: PBMCs. The chain's CDR3 is CASSPSRVSDTQYF. The DNA of the CDR3 is TGTGCCAGCAGTCCCTCCCGGGTGTCAGATACGCAGTATTTT.